These 23 T cell receptor beta chains were sequenced from one sample in a study of T cell repertoires in cytomegalovirus infection. From the reads, TCRdb called clonotypes with MiXCR, one entry per CDR3 protein. The sample records 200,000 to 300,000 distinct CDR3 sequences, 9.1% being singletons. Sequenced material: PBMCs. The receptor source for this set is a human donor in good health (CMV status not recorded). Some clones in this sample may be carry-over from other donors' samples.

In this sample, this clonotype turned up many times. V usage is TRBV12-3 or TRBV12-4 and J usage is TRBJ2-7, with 12 positions matching TRBD2. The CDR3 totals 16 residues. J was trimmed by 6 bases and V by 2 bases; bases with no gene match: 8. CDR3 amino acids: CASSLPSRTSGTEQYF. The CDR3, as DNA: TGTGCCAGCAGTTTACCGTCCCGGACTAGCGGGACCGAGCAGTACTTC.

This clonotype has just a few counts. CDR3: CASRTGTGSSGANVLTF. For the CDR3, the DNA is TGTGCCAGTAGGACCGGGACAGGCAGCTCTGGGGCCAACGTCCTGACTTTC. The rearrangement joins TRBV19 to TRBJ2-6; 8 nucleotides align to TRBD1. V lost 6 bases and J lost 0; bases outside the gene matches: 7. This CDR3 comprises 17 residues. Germline assignment: CDR1 LNHDA and CDR2 SQIVND (reference sequence).

At least ten counts were recorded for this clonotype. The chain is built from TRBV9 and TRBJ2-1; 11 bases match TRBD2. CDR1 and CDR2 (germline): SGDLS, YYNGEE. The CDR3 is 15 residues long. V shed 3 bases, J shed 3 bases, and the junction held 2 bases outside the gene matches. CDR3 bases: TGTGCCAGCAGCGAACTAGCGGGGGACTACAATGAGCAGTTCTTC. Its translation: CASSELAGDYNEQFF. Full variable domain (missing parts from reference TRBV9 and TRBJ2-1): DSGVTQTPKHLITATGQRVTLRCSPRSGDLSVYWYQQSLDQGLQFLIQYYNGEERAKGNILERFSAQQFPDLHSELNLSSLELGDSALYFCASSELAGDYNEQFFGPGTRLTVL.

This clonotype was found many times. The chain combines TRBV6-2 or TRBV6-3 with TRBJ1-5; a possible D gene is TRBD1 (5 bases). This CDR3 has 18 amino acids. With 0 bases removed from V and 2 bases from J, the gap between germline ends came to 17 bases. CDR1 and CDR2 from the germline V gene are MNHEY and SVGEGT. Here the CDR3 reads CASSYSKGTGVGNQPQHF. The CDR3 coding sequence is TGTGCCAGCAGTTACTCGAAGGGGACCGGTGTTGGCAATCAGCCCCAGCATTTT.

A few counts support this clonotype. The V call is TRBV29-1, the J call TRBJ2-1, with 11 bases that match TRBD2. J gave up 7 bases and V 4 bases, and 9 bases lay outside the gene matches. The CDR3 is 15 residues long. Germline V gene lookup returns CDR1 SQVTM and CDR2 ANQGSEA. The CDR3 DNA reads TGCAGCGTTGGGTCACTAGCGGGAGTACCTAATGAGCAGTTCTTC. Protein sequence: CSVGSLAGVPNEQFF.

This chain links TRBV28 with TRBJ1-5, with D tentatively TRBD1 (5 bases). Germline CDR1 and CDR2: MDHEN and SYDVKM. The CDR3 loop spans 17 amino acids. Trimming pared 2 bases from V and 4 bases from J, leaving 18 bases between. In nucleotides, the CDR3 is TGTGCCAGCAGTTTAGTCTGGGGCCGGCATGGTAATCAGCCCCAGCATTTT. This codes for CASSLVWGRHGNQPQHF.

The chain has TRBV12-3 or TRBV12-4 and TRBJ2-7; a weak D match, TRBD1 (6 bases). The V end was cut by 3 bases, the J end by 2 bases, with 14 bases between. The CDR3 consists of 15 residues. The DNA for the CDR3 is TGTGCCAGCAGTTTCAACAGGGTTCAAGCCTACGAGCAGTACTTC. Its protein product is CASSFNRVQAYEQYF.

This clonotype showed up many times. The V gene is TRBV7-2, the J gene TRBJ1-2; D remains ambiguous. Per the germline V gene, CDR1 is SGHTA and CDR2 is FQGNSA. Trimming took 5 bases from V and 1 from J, leaving 5 bases between them. The CDR3 has 12 residues. The CDR3 here is CASSSDNYGYTF. The CDR3 DNA reads TGTGCCAGCAGCAGTGATAACTATGGCTACACCTTC. Drawing the rest from reference TRBV7-2 and TRBJ1-2, the complete variable domain is GAGVSQSPSNKVTEKGKDVELRCDPISGHTALYWYRQSLGQGLEFLIYFQGNSAPDKSGLPSDRFSAERTGGSVSTLTIQRTQQEDSAVYLCASSSDNYGYTFGSGTRLTVV.

This clonotype was counted at least ten times. J is TRBJ2-2 and V is TRBV7-2; D unclear. The V end was cut by 5 bases, the J end by 6 bases, with 19 bases between. The CDR3 runs to 16 residues. Looked up from germline, CDR1 is SGHTA and CDR2 is FQGNSA. The CDR3 loop reads CASSLMTGAIAGELFF. CDR3 DNA sequence: TGTGCCAGCAGCCTTATGACTGGAGCGATCGCCGGGGAGCTGTTTTTT. The variable domain in full, completed from reference TRBV7-2 and TRBJ2-2, reads GAGVSQSPSNKVTEKGKDVELRCDPISGHTALYWYRQSLGQGLEFLIYFQGNSAPDKSGLPSDRFSAERTGGSVSTLTIQRTQQEDSAVYLCASSLMTGAIAGELFFGEGSRLTVL.

Ten or more counts support this clonotype. The DNA of the CDR3 is TGTGCCATCAGTGAAGCCGGGACTAGCGGGAGAAATGAGCAGTTCTTC. It translates to CAISEAGTSGRNEQFF. The genes are TRBV10-3 and TRBJ2-1, with 14 bases identical to TRBD2. The CDR3 loop spans 16 amino acids. Germline-derived CDR1 and CDR2 are ENHRY and SYGVKD. V dropped 3 bases and J dropped 7; count of bases not matched to a gene: 5.

At least ten counts were recorded for this clonotype. This chain joins TRBV19 and TRBJ2-2; TRBD2 matches at 7 bases. Losses at the gene ends were 6 bases for V and 6 bases for J; bases not matched to a gene: 19. The CDR3 loop spans 18 amino acids. Germline CDR1 and CDR2: LNHDA and SQIVND (reference sequence). The CDR3 DNA sequence: TGTGCCAGTAGGCGTGAGGCGCCAAAACGGGGGGACGCCGGGGAGCTGTTTTTT. It encodes CASRREAPKRGDAGELFF.

This clonotype was detected ten times or more. The rearrangement links TRBV7-3 to TRBJ2-2; D possibly corresponds to TRBD1 (6 bases). The length of the CDR3 is 15 residues. CDR1 is SGHTA, CDR2 FQGTGA, per germline. The V gene lost 3 bases and the J gene lost 0 bases, with 8 bases spanning the gap. In DNA form, the CDR3 reads TGTGCCAGCAGCTTGGGACATACGAACACCGGGGAGCTGTTTTTT. Its translation: CASSLGHTNTGELFF. The whole variable domain, filled in from reference TRBV7-3 and TRBJ2-2, reads GAGVSQTPSNKVTEKGKYVELRCDPISGHTALYWYRQSLGQGPEFLIYFQGTGAADDSGLPNDRFFAVRPEGSVSTLKIQRTERGDSAVYLCASSLGHTNTGELFFGEGSRLTVL.

This clonotype was found many times. J is TRBJ1-6 and V is TRBV7-2, with 7 positions matching TRBD1. There are 14 residues in the CDR3. Germline trimming cut 6 bases from V and 10 bases from J; bases unmatched to any gene: 9. CDR1 and CDR2 from the germline V gene are SGHTA and FQGNSA. CDR3 sequence (DNA): TGTGCCAGCAGGCCCAACAGGGGTACCTCACCCCTCCACTTT. Translating it yields CASRPNRGTSPLHF.

This clonotype came up once. V and J are TRBV6-6 and TRBJ2-2; TRBD2 agrees at 8 bases. Germline V CDR1 and CDR2: MNHNY, SVGAGI (reference sequence). CDR3 length: 16 residues. The trim removed 9 bases at V and 6 bases at J, leaving 15 bases unmatched. In DNA form, the CDR3 reads TGTGCCAGTATACCTGGGACTAGTGGTAGAGCCGGGGAGCTGTTTTTT. Amino acids: CASIPGTSGRAGELFF.

This clonotype occurred many times. V gene TRBV20-1 combines with J gene TRBJ2-1; D is tentatively TRBD1 or TRBD2 (5 bases each). V lost 6 bases and J lost 6, with 12 bases in between. Looked up from germline, CDR1 is DFQATT and CDR2 is SNEGSKA (reference sequence). CDR3 length equals 12 residues. The CDR3 sequence: CSARGEGNEQFF. The CDR3, as DNA: TGCAGTGCAAGGGGCGAGGGCAATGAGCAGTTCTTC.

In its sample, this clonotype was seen many times. V and J are TRBV7-6 and TRBJ1-6, with D possibly being TRBD1 (6 bases). V was clipped by 5 bases and J by 7 bases, with 15 bases between them. The germline CDR1 and CDR2 sequences are SGHVS and FNYEAQ. The CDR3 extends over 15 amino acids. DNA of the CDR3: TGTGCCAGCAGCCCCTTCGGGCAGGGGAATTCACCCCTCCACTTT. Its protein is CASSPFGQGNSPLHF.

The chain has TRBV20-1 and TRBJ2-7, with 13 positions matching TRBD2. Trimming at V came to 5 bases and at J to 5 bases, leaving 6 bases not matched to a gene. The germline V gene encodes CDR1 DFQATT and CDR2 SNEGSKA (reference sequence). The CDR3 is 14 residues long. This CDR3 reads CSALWTSGRNEQYF. The CDR3, as DNA: TGCAGTGCTCTCTGGACTAGCGGGAGAAACGAGCAGTACTTC.

This chain connects TRBV20-1 to TRBJ2-3; 11 bases fit TRBD2. Germline-derived CDR1 and CDR2 are DFQATT and SNEGSKA (reference sequence). Trimming cost V 0 bases and J 6 bases; bases outside gene matches: 5. This CDR3 region has 15 residues. The CDR3 sequence: CSARETSGRGDTQYF. CDR3 in DNA: TGCAGTGCTAGAGAAACTAGCGGGAGAGGTGATACGCAGTATTTT.

This clonotype has at least ten counts. The genes are TRBV19 and TRBJ2-2; D not resolved. V gave up 6 bases and J gave up 1 base, with 15 bases separating them. CDR3 length: 16 residues. Germline V gene sequence: CDR1 LNHDA, CDR2 SQIVND (reference sequence). CDR3 DNA: TGTGCCAGTAGCACCCGCCGGGCTTTGAACACCGGGGAGCTGTTTTTT. Its protein is CASSTRRALNTGELFF.

This clonotype was counted many times. The chain links TRBV7-6 to TRBJ2-7; 11 bases line up with TRBD1. The CDR3 runs 15 residues. The germline gives CDR1 SGHVS, CDR2 FNYEAQ. After removal of 2 bases from V and 3 bases from J, the junction contained 3 bases not matched to a gene. The CDR3 nucleotides are TGTGCCAGCAGCTTATGGACAGGGGGCATCTACGAGCAGTACTTC. Its translation: CASSLWTGGIYEQYF.

This clonotype was counted many times. V is TRBV7-6 and J is TRBJ1-1, with D perhaps TRBD1 (5 bases). The CDR3 covers 16 residues. With 5 bases removed from V and 0 bases from J, the gap between germline ends came to 16 bases. Germline CDR1 and CDR2: SGHVS and FNYEAQ. The CDR3 here is CASSPRGGEMNTEAFF. The CDR3 DNA follows: TGTGCCAGCAGCCCAAGGGGCGGAGAGATGAACACTGAAGCTTTCTTT.

There are many counts of this clonotype. The J gene is TRBJ1-1, the V gene TRBV3-1; 7 bases match TRBD1. The CDR3 extends over 14 amino acids. The trim removed 0 bases at V and 5 bases at J, leaving 3 bases unmatched. The germline CDR1 and CDR2 sequences are LGHDT and YNNKEL (reference sequence). The CDR3 nucleotides read TGTGCCAGCAGCCAAGAAGGGGGCCGGACTGAAGCTTTCTTT. It specifies CASSQEGGRTEAFF.

This clonotype has at least ten counts. V and J are TRBV7-2 and TRBJ2-5; maybe TRBD2 (5 bases). The CDR3 is made up of 16 amino acids. Germline-derived CDR1 and CDR2 are SGHTA and FQGNSA. V lost 1 base to trimming and J lost 1 base, with 13 bases between them. In nucleotides, the CDR3 is TGTGCCAGCAGCTTAGGGAGTCGGAGGACCCAAGAGACCCAGTACTTC. Residues: CASSLGSRRTQETQYF.